This T cell receptor beta chain was captured by sequencing in a study of blood T cells in healthy people across ages. Study-level results: A roughly linear age-dependent decrease characterized TCR beta diversity per million T cells.

Comments on this clonotype: Its target is unknown. The junction differs from germline at one of its ends, possibly a read error.

Germline V gene data show CDR1 as SGHAT and CDR2 as FQNNGV. This CDR3 region has 15 residues. A sample-barcoded 5' primer and a J-beta primer mix were used in a second PCR of roughly 7 to 11 cycles. TCRdb called the 5' RACE reads again in MiXCR, with one record for every CDR3 protein. Here the sample spans about 1.8 million distinct CDR3 sequences, less than 50% being singletons. They isolated at least 6 million PBMCs from each sample. This clonotype was obtained from a woman in her thirties or forties in good health. The specimen sequenced was blood. J is TRBJ2-1 and V is TRBV11-2; no clear D. CDR3 in DNA: TGCGCCAGCAGGACCTCGAGGCGGCTATACAATGAGCAGTTCTTC. Translating it yields CASRTSRRLYNEQFF.